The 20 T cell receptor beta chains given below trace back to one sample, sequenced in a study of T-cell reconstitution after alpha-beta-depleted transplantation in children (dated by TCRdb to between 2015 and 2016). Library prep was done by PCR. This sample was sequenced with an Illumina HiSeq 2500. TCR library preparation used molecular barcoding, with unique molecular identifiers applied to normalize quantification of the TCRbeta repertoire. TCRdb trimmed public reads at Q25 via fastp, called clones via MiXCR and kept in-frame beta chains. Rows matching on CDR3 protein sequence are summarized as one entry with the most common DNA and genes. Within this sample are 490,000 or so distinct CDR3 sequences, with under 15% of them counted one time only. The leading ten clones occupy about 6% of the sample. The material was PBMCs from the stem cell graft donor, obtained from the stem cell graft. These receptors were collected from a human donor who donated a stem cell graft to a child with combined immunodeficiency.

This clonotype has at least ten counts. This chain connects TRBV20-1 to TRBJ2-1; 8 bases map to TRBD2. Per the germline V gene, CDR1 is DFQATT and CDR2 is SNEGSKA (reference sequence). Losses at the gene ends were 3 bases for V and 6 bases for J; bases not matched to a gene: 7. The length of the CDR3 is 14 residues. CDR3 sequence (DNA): TGCAGTGCTAGTGTTAGCGGGGTGGGCAATGAGCAGTTCTTC. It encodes CSASVSGVGNEQFF.

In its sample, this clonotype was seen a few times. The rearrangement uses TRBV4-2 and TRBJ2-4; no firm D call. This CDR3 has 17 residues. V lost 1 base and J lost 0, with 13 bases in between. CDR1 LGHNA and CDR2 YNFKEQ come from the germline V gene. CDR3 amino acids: CASSQGGLRVAKNIQYF. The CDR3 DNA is TGTGCCAGCAGCCAAGGGGGTTTACGAGTAGCCAAAAACATTCAGTACTTC.

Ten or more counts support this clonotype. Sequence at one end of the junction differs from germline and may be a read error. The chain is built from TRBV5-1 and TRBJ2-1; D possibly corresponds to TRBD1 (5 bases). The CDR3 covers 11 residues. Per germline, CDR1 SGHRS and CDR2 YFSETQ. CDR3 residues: CASSLDKEQFF. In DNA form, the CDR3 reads TGCGCCAGCAGCCTGGACAAGGAGCAGTTCTTC.

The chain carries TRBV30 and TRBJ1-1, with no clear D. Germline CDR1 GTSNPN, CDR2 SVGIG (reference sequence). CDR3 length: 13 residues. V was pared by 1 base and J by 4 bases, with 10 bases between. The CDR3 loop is CAWSGAAGTEAFF. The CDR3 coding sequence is TGTGCCTGGAGTGGGGCGGCCGGCACTGAAGCTTTCTTT.

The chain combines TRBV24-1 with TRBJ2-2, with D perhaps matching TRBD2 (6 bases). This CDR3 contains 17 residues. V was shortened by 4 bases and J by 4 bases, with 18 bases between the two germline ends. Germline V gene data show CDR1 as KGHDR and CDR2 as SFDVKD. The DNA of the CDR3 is TGTGCCACCAGTGACTCCGGGACTTCCTATTGCACCGGGGAGCTGTTTTTT. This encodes CATSDSGTSYCTGELFF.

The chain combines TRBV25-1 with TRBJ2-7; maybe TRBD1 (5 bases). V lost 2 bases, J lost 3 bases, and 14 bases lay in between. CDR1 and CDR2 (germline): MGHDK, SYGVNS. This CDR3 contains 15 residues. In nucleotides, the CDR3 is TGTGCCAGCAGTGAAGGGCAGGGTAAAGGCTACGAGCAGTACTTC. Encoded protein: CASSEGQGKGYEQYF.

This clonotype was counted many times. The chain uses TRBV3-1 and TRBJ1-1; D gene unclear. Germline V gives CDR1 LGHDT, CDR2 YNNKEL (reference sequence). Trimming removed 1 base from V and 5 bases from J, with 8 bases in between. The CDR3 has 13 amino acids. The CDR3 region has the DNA TGTGCCAGCAGCCAAGGAAGTCTGACTGAAGCTTTCTTT. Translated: CASSQGSLTEAFF.

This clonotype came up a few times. CDR3 residues: CASSLLPGVQETQYF. As DNA, the CDR3 is TGTGCCAGCAGCTTATTACCCGGGGTCCAAGAGACCCAGTACTTC. J is TRBJ2-5 and V is TRBV7-3, with D possibly TRBD2 on 5 matching bases. V lost 2 bases, J lost 1 base, and 11 bases lay in between. CDR1 is SGHTA and CDR2 is FQGTGA in the germline V gene. This CDR3 has 15 amino acids.

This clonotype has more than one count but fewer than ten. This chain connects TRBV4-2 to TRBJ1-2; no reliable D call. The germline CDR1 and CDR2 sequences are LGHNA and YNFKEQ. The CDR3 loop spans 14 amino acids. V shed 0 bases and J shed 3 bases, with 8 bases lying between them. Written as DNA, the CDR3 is TGTGCCAGCAGCCAAGATGATAGAGACTATGGCTACACCTTC. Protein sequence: CASSQDDRDYGYTF.

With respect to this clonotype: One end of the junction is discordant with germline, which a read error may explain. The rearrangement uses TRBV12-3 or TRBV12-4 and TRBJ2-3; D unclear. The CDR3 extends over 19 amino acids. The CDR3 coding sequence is TGTGCCTGCAGTTCTGGTCGATTATTGGAGTACCTTAGCACAGATACGCAGTATTTT. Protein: CACSSGRLLEYLSTDTQYF.

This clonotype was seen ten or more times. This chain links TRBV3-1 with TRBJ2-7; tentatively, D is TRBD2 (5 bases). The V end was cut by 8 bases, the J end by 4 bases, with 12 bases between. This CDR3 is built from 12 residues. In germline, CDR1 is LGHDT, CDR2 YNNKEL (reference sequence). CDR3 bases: TGTGCCAGCGGGAGTGGCTGGTACGAGCAGTACTTC. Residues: CASGSGWYEQYF.

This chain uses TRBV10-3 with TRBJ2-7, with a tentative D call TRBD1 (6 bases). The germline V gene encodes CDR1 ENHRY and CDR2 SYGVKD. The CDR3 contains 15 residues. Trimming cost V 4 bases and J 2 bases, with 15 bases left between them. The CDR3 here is CAISAGHPVTYEQYF. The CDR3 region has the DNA TGTGCCATCAGTGCGGGACACCCAGTAACCTACGAGCAGTACTTC.

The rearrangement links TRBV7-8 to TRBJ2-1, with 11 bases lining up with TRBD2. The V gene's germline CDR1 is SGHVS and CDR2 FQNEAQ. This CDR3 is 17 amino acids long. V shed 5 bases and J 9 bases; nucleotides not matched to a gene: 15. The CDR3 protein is CASSPRASGGTVGEQFF. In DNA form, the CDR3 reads TGTGCCAGCAGCCCCCGGGCTAGCGGGGGGACAGTGGGTGAGCAGTTCTTC.

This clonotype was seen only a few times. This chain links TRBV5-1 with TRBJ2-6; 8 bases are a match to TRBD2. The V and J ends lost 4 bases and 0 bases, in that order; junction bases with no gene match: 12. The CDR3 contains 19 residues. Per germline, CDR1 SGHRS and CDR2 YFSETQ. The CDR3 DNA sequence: TGCGCCAGCAGCCAGCTGGGACTAGTTCGACCCTCTGGGGCCAACGTCCTGACTTTC. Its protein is CASSQLGLVRPSGANVLTF.

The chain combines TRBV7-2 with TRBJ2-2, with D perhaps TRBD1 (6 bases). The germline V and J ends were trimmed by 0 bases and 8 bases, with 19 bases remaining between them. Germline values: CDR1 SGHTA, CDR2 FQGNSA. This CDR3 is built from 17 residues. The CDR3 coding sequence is TGTGCCAGCAGCTTAGCCCTCAGGGGCCCCAGTAGAGGGGAGCTGTTTTTT. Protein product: CASSLALRGPSRGELFF. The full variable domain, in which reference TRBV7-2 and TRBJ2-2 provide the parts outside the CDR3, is GAGVSQSPSNKVTEKGKDVELRCDPISGHTALYWYRQSLGQGLEFLIYFQGNSAPDKSGLPSDRFSAERTGGSVSTLTIQRTQQEDSAVYLCASSLALRGPSRGELFFGEGSRLTVL.

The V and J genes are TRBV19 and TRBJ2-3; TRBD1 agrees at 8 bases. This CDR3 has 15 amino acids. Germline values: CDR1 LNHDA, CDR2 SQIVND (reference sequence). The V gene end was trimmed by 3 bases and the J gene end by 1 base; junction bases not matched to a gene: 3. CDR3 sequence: CASSILQGGTDTQYF. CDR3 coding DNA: TGTGCCAGTAGTATCTTACAGGGGGGCACAGATACGCAGTATTTT.

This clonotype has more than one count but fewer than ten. The CDR3: CASSSPLGTGSGNTIYF. Here the CDR3 DNA reads TGTGCCAGCAGTTCCCCTCTGGGGACAGGGTCCGGAAACACCATATATTTT. This chain uses TRBV12-3 or TRBV12-4 with TRBJ1-3; 9 bases match TRBD1. The CDR3 extends over 17 amino acids. Trimming at V came to 4 bases and at J to 4 bases, leaving 11 bases not matched to a gene.

The CDR3 DNA reads TGTGCCAGCAGCCCGACTAGCGTAAGCACAGATACGCAGTATTTT. Translated, it gives CASSPTSVSTDTQYF. The chain is built from TRBV27 and TRBJ2-3; TRBD2 matches 8 bases. V shed 6 bases, J shed 0 bases, and the junction held 5 bases outside the gene matches. This CDR3 is 15 amino acids long. Germline loops: CDR1 MNHEY, CDR2 SMNVEV (reference sequence).

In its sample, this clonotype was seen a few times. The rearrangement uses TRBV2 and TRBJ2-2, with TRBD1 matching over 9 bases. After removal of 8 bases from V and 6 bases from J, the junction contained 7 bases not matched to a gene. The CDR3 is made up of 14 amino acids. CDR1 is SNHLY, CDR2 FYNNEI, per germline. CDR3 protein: CASALTGGSGELFF. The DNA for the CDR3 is TGTGCCAGCGCGCTTACAGGGGGCTCCGGGGAGCTGTTTTTT. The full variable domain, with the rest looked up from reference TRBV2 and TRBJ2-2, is EPEVTQTPSHQVTQMGQEVILRCVPISNHLYFYWYRQILGQKVEFLVSFYNNEISEKSEIFDDQFSVERPDGSNFTLKIRSTKLEDSAMYFCASALTGGSGELFFGEGSRLTVL.

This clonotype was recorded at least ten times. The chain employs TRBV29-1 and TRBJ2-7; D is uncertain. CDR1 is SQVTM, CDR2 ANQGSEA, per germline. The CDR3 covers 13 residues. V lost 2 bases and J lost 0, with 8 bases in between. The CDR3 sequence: CSVELGYSYEQYF. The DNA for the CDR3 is TGCAGCGTTGAATTGGGCTACTCCTACGAGCAGTACTTC.